Listed here are 28 T cell receptor beta chains from one sample, sequenced in a study of human T cells and chemical hapten exposure. TCRdb processed the RACE reads anew with MiXCR; each CDR3 protein has one entry. The table lists some 200,000 distinct CDR3 sequences, around 30% of them singletons. Sample time point: pre-sensitization, week 0. As to treatment: therapeutic diphenylcyclopropenone sensitization with weekly scalp DPC. The sequencing here drew on whole blood, taken in connection with sensitization to the hapten diphenylcyclopropenone (DPC). The receptors originated from a woman aged 30 to 39 with alopecia areata. Some clones in this sample may be carry-over from other donors' samples.

V gene TRBV4-3 combines with J gene TRBJ2-5; no firm D call. The length of the CDR3 is 15 residues. Trimming cost V 0 bases and J 1 base, with 9 bases left between them. Germline V gene sequence: CDR1 LGHNA, CDR2 YSLEER. The CDR3 loop is CASSQELALQETQYF. For the CDR3, the DNA is TGCGCCAGCAGCCAAGAATTAGCCCTCCAAGAGACCCAGTACTTC.

The chain uses TRBV7-3 and TRBJ1-1, with TRBD1 matching over 8 bases. V lost 4 bases to trimming and J lost 1 base; unmatched junction nucleotides: 5. Germline V gives CDR1 SGHTA, CDR2 FQGTGA. CDR3 length equals 15 residues. The CDR3 region is CASSSAGQGNTEAFF. DNA of the CDR3: TGTGCCAGCAGCTCAGCCGGACAGGGGAACACTGAAGCTTTCTTT.

The chain links TRBV2 to TRBJ1-2; 7 bases are shared with TRBD1. The CDR3 has 13 residues. Germline trimming cut 4 bases from V and 8 bases from J; bases unmatched to any gene: 7. Germline loops: CDR1 SNHLY, CDR2 FYNNEI. DNA for the CDR3: TGTGCCAGCAGTGCTAGGGGGCTGGAGGGCTACACCTTC. This encodes CASSARGLEGYTF.

This chain uses TRBV11-3 with TRBJ2-7; D gene ambiguous. Germline V CDR1 and CDR2: SGHNT, YENEEA. The V gene lost 2 bases and the J gene lost 1 base, with 6 bases spanning the gap. This CDR3 is built from 13 residues. The CDR3 here is CASSLTVSYEQYF. Written as DNA, the CDR3 is TGTGCCAGCAGCTTAACTGTATCCTACGAGCAGTACTTC.

The chain is built from TRBV9 and TRBJ2-5; the match to TRBD2 covers 13 bases. Germline V CDR1 and CDR2: SGDLS, YYNGEE. There are 15 residues in the CDR3. V lost 3 bases, J lost 2 bases, and 1 base stayed unmatched. The DNA of the CDR3 is TGTGCCAGCAGCGCGGGACTAGCGGGGCAAGAGACCCAGTACTTC. This translates into CASSAGLAGQETQYF.

This chain joins TRBV11-3 and TRBJ1-4; D possibly corresponds to TRBD1 (5 bases). The V end was cut by 2 bases, the J end by 10 bases, with 11 bases between. There are 13 residues in the CDR3. CDR1 is SGHNT, CDR2 YENEEA, per germline. The CDR3 loop reads CASSLNGGGKLFF. The CDR3 DNA reads as TGTGCCAGCAGCTTAAACGGGGGAGGAAAACTGTTTTTT.

This chain connects TRBV6-5 to TRBJ1-1; D not certain. Trimming took off 6 bases at V and 1 base at J, with 9 bases between the two ends. Germline assignment: CDR1 MNHEY and CDR2 SVGAGI. The CDR3 extends over 13 amino acids. CDR3 sequence (DNA): TGTGCCAGCAGCCTCTATTCGAACACTGAAGCTTTCTTT. Its translation is CASSLYSNTEAFF.

The chain carries TRBV7-8 and TRBJ2-2; TRBD2 agrees at 14 bases. The CDR3 sequence is 17 residues long. With V trimmed by 2 bases and J by 6 bases, 5 bases remained unmatched. Germline CDR1 SGHVS, CDR2 FQNEAQ. CDR3 bases: TGTGCCAGCAGCTTAATCGGACTAGCGGGAGGTCCCGGGGAGCTGTTTTTT. It specifies CASSLIGLAGGPGELFF.

The chain uses TRBV28 and TRBJ1-5; D unclear. The CDR3 is made up of 12 amino acids. The V end lost 7 bases, the J end lost 7 bases, and 11 bases lay between the germline ends. CDR1 MDHEN and CDR2 SYDVKM come from the germline V gene. CDR3 in amino acids: CASTTLNQPQHF. The CDR3 DNA sequence: TGTGCCAGCACCACTCTGAACCAGCCCCAGCATTTT.

This clonotype has only one observation. In DNA, the CDR3 is TGTGCCAGCATAATCATAGCGGGAGGGCCTCTTGAGCAGTTCTTC. This encodes CASIIIAGGPLEQFF. The V and J genes are TRBV6-1 and TRBJ2-1, with 11 positions matching TRBD2. Germline assignment: CDR1 MNHNS and CDR2 SASEGT. V trimming: 7 bases; J trimming: 9 bases; junction bases outside the gene matches: 11. The CDR3 spans 15 residues.

This clonotype appeared a few times. The J gene is TRBJ2-2, the V gene TRBV29-1, with TRBD2 matching over 9 bases. Germline CDR1 reads SQVTM; CDR2 reads ANQGSEA. The trim removed 2 bases at V and 4 bases at J, leaving 2 bases unmatched. This CDR3 is built from 14 residues. The CDR3: CSVESRGGTGELFF. DNA for the CDR3: TGCAGCGTTGAATCGCGGGGGGGCACCGGGGAGCTGTTTTTT.

V usage is TRBV9 and J usage is TRBJ1-6; 7 nucleotides line up with TRBD1. V shed 7 bases, J shed 10 bases, and the junction held 5 bases outside the gene matches. The CDR3 extends over 12 amino acids. Germline values: CDR1 SGDLS, CDR2 YYNGEE. The CDR3 region is CASGPGGSPLHF. In DNA form, the CDR3 reads TGTGCCAGCGGACCAGGGGGGTCACCCCTCCACTTT.

V usage is TRBV6-5 and J usage is TRBJ2-5; D remains ambiguous. The V gene's germline CDR1 is MNHEY and CDR2 SVGAGI. This CDR3 has 12 amino acids. Trimming pared 8 bases from V and 4 bases from J, leaving 11 bases between. The CDR3 bases are TGTGCCAGCGGGGATTTTGGAGAGACCCAGTACTTC. This gives the protein CASGDFGETQYF.

This clonotype turned up a few times. This chain connects TRBV3-1 to TRBJ2-7, with D perhaps assigned TRBD1 or TRBD2 (5 bases each). The V gene's germline CDR1 is LGHDT and CDR2 YNNKEL (reference sequence). V lost 5 bases to trimming and J lost 2 bases, with 16 bases between them. CDR3 length: 15 amino acids. CDR3 sequence: CASSSGTAITYEQYF. For the CDR3, the DNA is TGTGCCAGCAGCTCCGGGACCGCGATCACCTACGAGCAGTACTTC.

This clonotype was detected ten times or more. The rearrangement joins TRBV11-2 to TRBJ2-7; 8 nucleotides line up with TRBD1. Germline V gene lookup returns CDR1 SGHAT and CDR2 FQNNGV. The CDR3 totals 15 residues. V gave up 5 bases and J gave up 0 bases; unmatched junction bases: 6. CDR3 sequence reads: CASSVTGDPSYEQYF. The CDR3 DNA sequence: TGTGCCAGCAGCGTGACAGGGGACCCCTCCTACGAGCAGTACTTC.

This chain links TRBV7-2 with TRBJ2-7; the D gene is possibly TRBD1 (5 bases). From germline, CDR1 is SGHTA and CDR2 FQGNSA. V dropped 5 bases and J dropped 2 bases, with 10 bases sitting between them. CDR3 length: 13 residues. CDR3 loop: CASSTDRTYEQYF. CDR3 nucleotides: TGTGCCAGCAGCACAGACAGAACCTACGAGCAGTACTTC.

The chain has TRBV7-2 and TRBJ2-3, with TRBD1 matching over 11 bases. Germline-derived CDR1 and CDR2 are SGHTA and FQGNSA. The CDR3 loop spans 15 amino acids. The V gene end was trimmed by 1 base and the J gene end by 5 bases; junction bases not matched to a gene: 2. Here the CDR3 reads CASSLGTGGLDTQYF. In nucleotides, the CDR3 is TGTGCCAGCAGCTTAGGGACAGGGGGCTTAGATACGCAGTATTTT.

This clonotype was found a few times. The V and J genes are TRBV11-1 and TRBJ2-2; maybe TRBD2 (5 bases). Deletions cut 2 bases from V and 0 bases from J, with 7 bases between. This CDR3 spans 15 amino acids. Germline V gives CDR1 SGHAT, CDR2 FQDESV (reference sequence). This CDR3 is CASSLLLANTGELFF. The CDR3 nucleotides read TGTGCCAGCAGCTTACTACTAGCGAACACCGGGGAGCTGTTTTTT.

This chain connects TRBV7-2 to TRBJ2-5; D is possibly TRBD2 (5 bases). Looked up from germline, CDR1 is SGHTA and CDR2 is FQGNSA. With 0 bases removed from V and 7 bases from J, the gap between germline ends came to 12 bases. The CDR3 length is 14 residues. In DNA form, the CDR3 reads TGTGCCAGCAGCTTAGCGGGCGGGCCCGGGACCCAGTACTTC. Encoded protein: CASSLAGGPGTQYF.

This chain uses TRBV2 with TRBJ1-2, with D tentatively TRBD1 (5 bases). V was clipped by 3 bases and J by 5 bases, with 10 bases between them. There are 13 residues in the CDR3. Per the germline V gene, CDR1 is SNHLY and CDR2 is FYNNEI. The CDR3 nucleotides read TGTGCCAGCAGTGATCTTCGACAGTATGGCTACACCTTC. Protein product: CASSDLRQYGYTF.

The chain employs TRBV15 and TRBJ1-6; no clear D. V gave up 2 bases and J gave up 0 bases, with 5 bases separating them. The length of the CDR3 is 15 residues. From germline, CDR1 is LNHNV and CDR2 YYDKDF (reference sequence). In DNA form, the CDR3 reads TGTGCCACCAGCAGATCCAGCTCCTATAATTCACCCCTCCACTTT. Its protein is CATSRSSSYNSPLHF.

The rearrangement joins TRBV9 to TRBJ2-1, with 8 positions matching TRBD1. Looked up from germline, CDR1 is SGDLS and CDR2 is YYNGEE. The CDR3 loop spans 17 amino acids. V shed 0 bases, J shed 4 bases, and the junction held 9 bases outside the gene matches. CDR3 in amino acids: CASSVALGTGSYNEQFF. In DNA form, the CDR3 reads TGTGCCAGCAGCGTAGCCTTGGGGACAGGTTCTTACAATGAGCAGTTCTTC.

There are a few counts of this clonotype. The DNA for the CDR3 is TGCAGCGGGGTCCACTCCTACGAGCAGTACTTC. It codes for CSGVHSYEQYF. This chain connects TRBV29-1 to TRBJ2-7; D is ambiguous. The CDR3 runs to 11 residues. CDR1 and CDR2 (germline): SQVTM, ANQGSEA. Trimming pared 7 bases from V and 0 bases from J, leaving 7 bases between.

Points on this clonotype: The junction shows a germline mismatch at one end, possibly a read error. The chain recombines TRBV7-7 with TRBJ2-2, with D unclear. Germline CDR1 SSHAT, CDR2 FNYEAQ (reference sequence). This CDR3 contains 14 residues. CDR3 residues: CASSLTLDTGELFF. CDR3 coding DNA: TGTGCTAGCAGCTTGACTCTGGACACCGGGGAGCTGTTTTTT. The full variable domain, its missing parts supplied by reference TRBV7-7 and TRBJ2-2, is GAGVSQSPRYKVTKRGQDVTLRCDPISSHATLYWYQQALGQGPEFLTYFNYEAQPDKSGLPSDRFSAERPEGSISTLTIQRTEQRDSAMYRCASSLTLDTGELFFGEGSRLTVL.

The V gene is TRBV20-1, the J gene TRBJ1-1; no definite D call. This CDR3 region has 13 residues. The V end was cut by 6 bases, the J end by 11 bases, with 22 bases between. The V gene's germline CDR1 is DFQATT and CDR2 SNEGSKA (reference sequence). The CDR3 sequence: CSALGVKESSAFF. DNA for the CDR3: TGCAGTGCCCTCGGAGTTAAGGAATCATCGGCTTTCTTT.

V and J are TRBV28 and TRBJ2-2; 9 positions match TRBD1. J was trimmed by 7 bases and V by 5 bases; bases with no gene match: 8. Germline CDR1 reads MDHEN; CDR2 reads SYDVKM. The CDR3 totals 15 residues. The CDR3 protein is CASSPRTGAVGELFF. The DNA of the CDR3 is TGTGCCAGCAGTCCTCGGACAGGGGCGGTCGGGGAGCTGTTTTTT.

The sample holds a few counts of this clonotype. The chain links TRBV29-1 to TRBJ2-1; D not resolved. Trimming removed 4 bases at V and 5 bases at J, with 9 bases between. The CDR3 extends over 12 amino acids. From germline, CDR1 is SQVTM and CDR2 ANQGSEA. CDR3 DNA sequence: TGCAGCGTTGGAAGCACGAACAATGAGCAGTTCTTC. Amino acids: CSVGSTNNEQFF.

There are a few counts of this clonotype. V gene TRBV9 combines with J gene TRBJ1-2; D gene ambiguous. The V and J ends lost 3 bases and 2 bases respectively, with 8 bases between them. The V gene's germline CDR1 is SGDLS and CDR2 YYNGEE. CDR3 length: 13 residues. The CDR3 DNA reads as TGTGCCAGCAGCGCTCAGATAAACTATGGCTACACCTTC. It yields the protein CASSAQINYGYTF.